These 12 T cell receptor beta chains were all obtained from the same sample, sequenced in a study of T cell responses to AZD1222 COVID-19 vaccine. Profiled with immunoSEQ multiplex PCR; TCRdb holds only in-frame clones, not every one. The sample yields 85,000 to 110,000 clones, 80% to 95% seen once. Here the sequenced sample was peripheral blood, taken on day 0 of AZD1222 vaccination. These receptor sequences come from an adult in good health.

J is TRBJ1-5 and V is TRBV6-2 or TRBV6-3; no firm D call. The CDR3 is 14 amino acids. Trimming removed 1 base from V and 4 bases from J, with 8 bases in between. The germline V gene encodes CDR1 MNHEY and CDR2 SVGEGT. CDR3 in DNA: TGTGCCAGCAGTTACTTCTGGGGTAATCAGCCCCAGCATTTT. Its translation is CASSYFWGNQPQHF.

This clone was detected only once. The chain is built from TRBV7-9 and TRBJ2-7; D gene ambiguous. V was cut by 3 bases and J by 9 bases, with 15 bases left in between. CDR1 and CDR2 from the germline V gene are SEHNR and FQNEAQ (reference sequence). The CDR3 runs 13 residues. The CDR3 sequence: CASSLADPGRQYF. The CDR3 nucleotides are TGTGCCAGCAGCTTGGCGGACCCCGGGCGGCAGTACTTC.

The rearrangement uses TRBV6-5 and TRBJ1-6; weak D call: TRBD1 (5 bases). V was shortened by 6 bases and J by 10 bases, with 10 bases between the two germline ends. The CDR3 totals 12 residues. Germline values: CDR1 MNHEY, CDR2 SVGAGI. The CDR3 DNA reads TGTGCCAGCAGCGGGGCGAAGTCACCCCTCCACTTT. It specifies CASSGAKSPLHF.

The V call is TRBV18, the J call TRBJ2-7; 12 bases are a match to TRBD1. In germline, CDR1 is KGHSH, CDR2 LQKENI. The CDR3 extends over 16 amino acids. Trimming removed 5 bases from V and 1 base from J; junction bases left unmatched: 6. CDR3 region: CASSLGTGGKSYEQYF. For the CDR3, the DNA is TGTGCCAGCTCATTGGGGACAGGGGGCAAATCCTACGAGCAGTACTTC.

The rearrangement joins TRBV6-1 to TRBJ2-3; 8 bases agree with TRBD2. The CDR3 spans 17 residues. CDR1 and CDR2 (germline): MNHNS, SASEGT. J was trimmed by 2 bases and V by 0 bases; bases with no gene match: 7. Here the CDR3 reads CASSEAAQRGTTDTQYF. The CDR3 nucleotides read TGTGCCAGCAGTGAAGCTGCCCAGCGGGGGACCACAGATACGCAGTATTTT.

This clone was found a few times. The V and J genes are TRBV6-5 and TRBJ2-3, with TRBD2 matching 8 bases. This CDR3 comprises 15 residues. V shed 6 bases and J 1 base; nucleotides not matched to a gene: 6. Germline V CDR1 and CDR2: MNHEY, SVGAGI. The CDR3 spells CASSPAGGGTDTQYF. The CDR3 region has the DNA TGTGCCAGCAGCCCGGCGGGGGGAGGCACAGATACGCAGTATTTT.

This chain uses TRBV5-1 with TRBJ1-4; 9 nucleotides line up with TRBD1. The germline CDR1 and CDR2 sequences are SGHRS and YFSETQ. The CDR3 covers 17 residues. V was clipped by 4 bases and J by 8 bases; unmatched bases: 15. The CDR3 here is CASSTDRGSEFGEKLFF. The CDR3 nucleotides read TGCGCCAGCAGCACCGACAGGGGGTCAGAGTTTGGGGAAAAACTGTTTTTT.

The chain employs TRBV9 and TRBJ2-2, with 9 bases identical to TRBD2. This CDR3 is 15 amino acids long. V lost 3 bases, J lost 4 bases, and 4 bases stayed unmatched. Germline V lookup: CDR1 SGDLS, CDR2 YYNGEE. CDR3: CASSARGGGTGELFF. CDR3 sequence (DNA): TGTGCCAGCAGCGCGCGGGGGGGCGGCACCGGGGAGCTGTTTTTT.

This chain uses TRBV21-1 with TRBJ1-2. TRBV21-1 constitutes a pseudogene. The CDR3 sequence is 11 residues long. The CDR3 sequence: CASNPPPGYTF. The CDR3 region has the DNA TGTGCCAGCAACCCCCCGCCTGGCTACACCTTC.

The chain is built from TRBV7-9 and TRBJ1-3; the D gene is possibly TRBD1 (6 bases). The CDR3 contains 16 residues. Germline CDR1 and CDR2: SEHNR and FQNEAQ (reference sequence). The V end was cut by 4 bases, the J end by 0 bases, with 13 bases between. CDR3 protein: CASSSGAVSSGNTIYF. The CDR3, as DNA: TGTGCCAGCAGCTCAGGGGCCGTAAGCTCTGGAAACACCATATATTTT.

The table lists this clone with a count of one. The chain joins TRBV24-1 to TRBJ2-1; 8 bases are shared with TRBD1. CDR1 is KGHDR and CDR2 is SFDVKD in the germline V gene. The ends lost 0 bases at V and 0 bases at J; junction bases unmatched: 9. This CDR3 is built from 19 residues. CDR3 protein: CATSDLSDRAPSSYNEQFF. The CDR3, as DNA: TGTGCCACCAGTGATTTGTCGGACAGGGCCCCAAGCTCCTACAATGAGCAGTTCTTC.

V and J are TRBV14 and TRBJ1-6; D uncertain. From germline, CDR1 is SGHDN and CDR2 FVKESK. The CDR3 length is 13 residues. Trimming left V 0 bases short and J 13 bases short, with 10 bases between. This CDR3 reads CASSQEGRAPLHF. The CDR3 DNA reads as TGTGCCAGCAGCCAAGAAGGGAGGGCTCCCCTCCACTTT. The whole variable domain, filled in from reference TRBV14 and TRBJ1-6, reads EAGVTQFPSHSVIEKGQTVTLRCDPISGHDNLYWYRRVMGKEIKFLLHFVKESKQDESGMPNNRFLAERTGGTYSTLKVQPAELEDSGVYFCASSQEGRAPLHFGNGTRLTVT.